Listed here are 15 T cell receptor beta chains from one sample, sequenced in a study of neoadjuvant anti-PD-1 for oral cavity cancer. Repertoires were generated with immunoSEQ multiplex PCR, while TCRdb's copy carries only in-frame clones and drops some. The data show some 15,000 clones, more than 60% seen once. Sequenced material: PBMCs, taken before nivolumab (anti-PD-1) treatment. The source is a person aged 40-85 years with oral cavity squamous cell carcinoma.

The chain recombines TRBV6-1 with TRBJ2-3; a weak D match, TRBD2 (6 bases). The V end was cut by 8 bases, the J end by 4 bases, with 19 bases between. CDR1 and CDR2 from the germline V gene are MNHNS and SASEGT. The length of the CDR3 is 15 residues. The CDR3: CASRMMERVADTQYF. The CDR3 coding sequence is TGTGCCAGCCGGATGATGGAGCGGGTAGCAGATACGCAGTATTTT.

This clone came up a few times. V is TRBV6-1 and J is TRBJ1-2; possibly TRBD1 for D (6 bases). The V end was cut by 6 bases, the J end by 8 bases, with 19 bases between. The germline V gene encodes CDR1 MNHNS and CDR2 SASEGT. This CDR3 region has 14 residues. The CDR3: CASSVTALQGGYTF. In DNA form, the CDR3 reads TGTGCCAGCAGCGTGACAGCTCTCCAGGGGGGCTACACCTTC.

The V gene is TRBV5-1, the J gene TRBJ2-6, with D hard to call. Germline V gives CDR1 SGHRS, CDR2 YFSETQ. CDR3 length: 16 residues. V gave up 6 bases and J gave up 0 bases, with 13 bases separating them. The CDR3 nucleotides are TGCGCCAGCAAGGTGGCAGCCAGCTCTGGGGCCAACGTCCTGACTTTC. Protein sequence: CASKVAASSGANVLTF.

This clone is a singleton in its sample. The CDR3 nucleotides read TGTGCCAGTAGTATACTGCGGCAGCCCCAGCATTTT. Translation gives CASSILRQPQHF. V usage is TRBV19 and J usage is TRBJ1-5; D gene unclear. V was shortened by 2 bases and J by 7 bases, with 6 bases between the two germline ends. Germline V gene data show CDR1 as LNHDA and CDR2 as SQIVND (reference sequence). The CDR3 sequence is 12 residues long.

This chain uses TRBV11-1 with TRBJ2-3; D is possibly TRBD2 (6 bases). The CDR3 length is 14 residues. Trimming left V 4 bases short and J 4 bases short, with 12 bases between. CDR1 and CDR2 (germline): SGHAT, FQDESV (reference sequence). The CDR3 DNA reads as TGTGCCAGCAGCTCGGTAGGAGGGGCAGATACGCAGTATTTT. Translation: CASSSVGGADTQYF.

Only a few counts were recorded for this clone. This sequence joins TRBV5-5 and TRBJ1-3; TRBD1 might be the D (6 bases). This CDR3 region has 18 residues. V was pared by 3 bases and J by 0 bases, with 19 bases between. Germline V lookup: CDR1 SGHKS, CDR2 YYEKEE (reference sequence). In nucleotides, the CDR3 is TGTGCCAGCAGCTCCTTCGCGGGAACAGGGAGCTCTGGAAACACCATATATTTT. Translated: CASSSFAGTGSSGNTIYF. The complete variable domain, with remaining parts taken from reference TRBV5-5 and TRBJ1-3, reads DAGVTQSPTHLIKTRGQQVTLRCSPISGHKSVSWYQQVLGQGPQFIFQYYEKEERGRGNFPDRFSARQFPNYSSELNVNALLLGDSALYLCASSSFAGTGSSGNTIYFGEGSWLTVV.

A few counts support this clone. V and J are TRBV6-5 and TRBJ1-1, with no clear D. CDR1 and CDR2 from the germline V gene are MNHEY and SVGAGI. This CDR3 region has 13 residues. Trimming left V 6 bases short and J 0 bases short, with 8 bases between. CDR3 loop: CASSLFMNTEAFF. The CDR3 bases are TGTGCCAGCAGCCTATTTATGAACACTGAAGCTTTCTTT.

This chain connects TRBV7-2 to TRBJ2-3; unclear D gene. CDR1 is SGHTA and CDR2 is FQGNSA in the germline V gene. V gave up 6 bases and J gave up 4 bases, with 14 bases separating them. The CDR3 totals 14 residues. The CDR3 DNA sequence: TGTGCCAGCAGGTGGGGAAAGGCGGCAGATACGCAGTATTTT. Translating it yields CASRWGKAADTQYF.

The V call is TRBV5-1, the J call TRBJ1-4, with D perhaps matching TRBD1 (6 bases). Germline V CDR1 and CDR2: SGHRS, YFSETQ. The CDR3 is made up of 19 amino acids. V lost 4 bases and J 0 bases, leaving 22 bases between the germline ends. CDR3 in amino acids: CASSRKGQANGATNEKLFF. Here the CDR3 DNA reads TGCGCCAGCAGCCGTAAGGGACAAGCTAACGGTGCAACTAATGAAAAACTGTTTTTT.

V gene TRBV14 combines with J gene TRBJ2-1; 9 nucleotides match TRBD2. This CDR3 spans 15 amino acids. Germline V CDR1 and CDR2: SGHDN, FVKESK. V lost 6 bases to trimming and J lost 4 bases; unmatched junction nucleotides: 7. As DNA, the CDR3 is TGTGCCAGCAGTCGTTCTAGCGGGGTATACAATGAGCAGTTCTTC. Protein: CASSRSSGVYNEQFF.

This chain connects TRBV6-1 to TRBJ1-3; perhaps TRBD1 as D (5 bases). CDR3 size: 12 residues. With 8 bases removed from V and 4 bases from J, the gap between germline ends came to 9 bases. The germline V gene has CDR1 MNHNS and CDR2 SASEGT. CDR3 in amino acids: CASWGPGNTIYF. CDR3 coding DNA: TGTGCCAGCTGGGGCCCAGGAAACACCATATATTTT.

In this sample, this clone turned up once. The rearrangement links TRBV18 to TRBJ1-2; the match to TRBD1 covers 8 bases. Germline loops: CDR1 KGHSH, CDR2 LQKENI. The J segment lost 7 bases and the V segment lost 3 bases, leaving 7 bases of the junction unmatched. The CDR3 is 14 residues long. The CDR3 nucleotides are TGTGCCAGCTCACCTCAGACAGGGGTCGGTGGCTACACCTTC. This gives the protein CASSPQTGVGGYTF.

The chain links TRBV29-1 to TRBJ2-7, with a tentative D call TRBD1 (5 bases). V shed 5 bases and J shed 2 bases, with 10 bases lying between them. CDR3 length: 12 residues. CDR1 is SQVTM, CDR2 ANQGSEA, per germline. CDR3 in DNA: TGCAGCGTTCAGGGCGCCACCTACGAGCAGTACTTC. Translating gives CSVQGATYEQYF.

This clone came up a few times. The chain employs TRBV7-9 and TRBJ1-1; no clear D gene. CDR1 is SEHNR, CDR2 FQNEAQ, per germline (reference sequence). The CDR3 loop spans 15 amino acids. V lost 4 bases to trimming and J lost 1 base, with 13 bases between them. CDR3 in DNA: TGTGCCAGCAGCTCACGTAACACAGAGAACACTGAAGCTTTCTTT. Translation: CASSSRNTENTEAFF.

The chain joins TRBV29-1 to TRBJ2-7, with D perhaps being TRBD1 or TRBD2 (6 bases each). This CDR3 comprises 13 residues. Germline V gene sequence: CDR1 SQVTM, CDR2 ANQGSEA. V was shortened by 7 bases and J by 2 bases, with 15 bases between the two germline ends. CDR3 sequence reads: CSATWRGAYEQYF. The CDR3, as DNA: TGCAGCGCAACGTGGAGGGGGGCCTACGAGCAGTACTTC.